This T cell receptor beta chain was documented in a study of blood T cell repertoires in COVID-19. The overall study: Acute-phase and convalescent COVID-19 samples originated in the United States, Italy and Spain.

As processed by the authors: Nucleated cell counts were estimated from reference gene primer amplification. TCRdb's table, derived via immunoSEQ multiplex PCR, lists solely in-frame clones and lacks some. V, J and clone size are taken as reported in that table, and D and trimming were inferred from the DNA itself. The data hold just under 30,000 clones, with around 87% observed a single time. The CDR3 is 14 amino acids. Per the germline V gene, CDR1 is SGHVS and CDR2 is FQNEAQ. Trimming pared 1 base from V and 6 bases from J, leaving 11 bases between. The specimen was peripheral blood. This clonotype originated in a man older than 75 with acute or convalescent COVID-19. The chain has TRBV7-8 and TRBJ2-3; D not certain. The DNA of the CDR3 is TGTGCCAGCAGCTTAGACCCACAATCGGATACGCAGTATTTT. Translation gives CASSLDPQSDTQYF.